The rows below give T cell receptor beta chains drawn from one sample of a study of early T cells in non-severe SARS-CoV-2 infection. A single record per CDR3 protein comes from TCRdb applying MiXCR to the 5' RACE reads. The sample has about 98,000 distinct CDR3 sequences, around 13% seen once; the top ten hold 5% to 8%. Sequencing was carried out using whole blood. The receptor source for this set is an adult who was a healthcare worker with PCR-confirmed SARS-CoV-2 infection or an uninfected control (not recorded which). Each CDR3 is given with its conserved first and last residue. The D gene is left open where the match is weak. Size tells how often a clone was seen (once, few, many) or the class of an expanded clone, and some rows leave it out.

j_gene: TRBJ1-2
abundance: few
d_gene: NA
v_gene: TRBV28
CDR3aa: CASSLSDRVYGYTF
CDR3nt: TGTGCCAGCAGTTTATCCGATAGGGTCTATGGCTACACCTTC

j_gene: TRBJ1-5
abundance: many
d_gene: NA
v_gene: TRBV12-3/TRBV12-4
CDR3aa: CASSLAGYYQPQHF
CDR3nt: TGTGCCAGCAGTTTAGCCGGGTACTACCAGCCCCAGCATTTT

j_gene: TRBJ1-2
abundance: NA
d_gene: TRBD1
v_gene: TRBV6-2/TRBV6-3
CDR3aa: CASRRRDSTQSPAYGYTF
CDR3nt: TGTGCCAGCAGACGCAGGGACAGCACTCAGTCGCCAGCCTATGGCTACACCTTC

j_gene: TRBJ2-2
abundance: few
d_gene: NA
v_gene: TRBV9
CDR3aa: CASSLQYTGELFF
CDR3nt: TGTGCCAGCAGCCTTCAGTACACCGGGGAGCTTTTTTTT

j_gene: TRBJ2-5
abundance: many
d_gene: NA
v_gene: TRBV20-1
CDR3aa: CSARETGGGTQYF
CDR3nt: TGCAGTGCTAGGGAGACAGGTGGGGGGACCCAGTACTTC

j_gene: TRBJ1-3
abundance: NA
d_gene: NA
v_gene: TRBV15
CDR3aa: CATSRVRAAGTIYF
CDR3nt: TGTGCCACCAGCAGAGTCCGGGCAGCGGGCACCATATATTTT

j_gene: TRBJ2-3
abundance: once
d_gene: NA
v_gene: TRBV20-1
CDR3aa: CSAHGRGNTQYF
CDR3nt: TGCAGTGCCCATGGTCGGGGAAATACGCAGTATTTT

j_gene: TRBJ2-7
abundance: NA
d_gene: NA
v_gene: TRBV28
CDR3aa: CASRFESVAPGEQYF
CDR3nt: TGTGCCAGCAGGTTCGAATCAGTAGCGCCGGGGGAGCAGTACTTC

j_gene: TRBJ1-1
abundance: few
d_gene: NA
v_gene: TRBV4-1
CDR3aa: CASSQGTVDTEAFF
CDR3nt: TGCGCCAGCAGCCAAGGGACGGTTGACACTGAAGCTTTCTTT

j_gene: TRBJ2-3
abundance: NA
d_gene: NA
v_gene: TRBV20-1
CDR3aa: CSAVRTLGAQYF
CDR3nt: TGCAGTGCCGTACGGACTTTGGGGGCGCAGTATTTT

j_gene: TRBJ1-1
abundance: NA
d_gene: TRBD1
v_gene: TRBV28
CDR3aa: CASNQGGDEAFF
CDR3nt: TGTGCCAGTAATCAGGGGGGGGATGAAGCTTTCTTT

j_gene: TRBJ2-3
abundance: few
d_gene: TRBD2
v_gene: TRBV9
CDR3aa: CASSVVSGSSSGTQYF
CDR3nt: TGTGCCAGCAGCGTAGTTAGCGGGAGTTCCAGCGGTACGCAGTATTTT

j_gene: TRBJ1-5
abundance: many
d_gene: NA
v_gene: TRBV20-1
CDR3aa: CSAPAGGWNQPQHF
CDR3nt: TGCAGTGCCCCAGCCGGGGGTTGGAATCAGCCCCAGCATTTT

j_gene: TRBJ1-6
abundance: few
d_gene: NA
v_gene: TRBV7-2
CDR3aa: CASSLAHSGFSPLHF
CDR3nt: TGTGCCAGCAGCTTAGCCCATTCAGGGTTTTCACCCCTCCACTTT

j_gene: TRBJ1-5
abundance: few
d_gene: TRBD1
v_gene: TRBV6-5
CDR3aa: CASSERQGATNQPQHF
CDR3nt: TGTGCCAGCAGCGAACGACAGGGCGCTACCAATCAGCCCCAGCATTTT

j_gene: TRBJ2-1
abundance: few
d_gene: NA
v_gene: TRBV11-2
CDR3aa: CASSFFGRSSDEQFF
CDR3nt: TGTGCCAGCAGCTTCTTCGGGCGCTCGAGTGATGAGCAGTTCTTC

j_gene: TRBJ1-4
abundance: NA
d_gene: NA
v_gene: TRBV12-3/TRBV12-4
CDR3aa: CASSLASTKLFF
CDR3nt: TGTGCCAGCAGTTTAGCGAGTACGAAACTGTTTTTT

j_gene: TRBJ2-7
abundance: few
d_gene: NA
v_gene: TRBV20-1
CDR3aa: CSARSGRYEQYF
CDR3nt: TGCAGTGCTAGGTCAGGTCGCTACGAGCAGTACTTC

j_gene: TRBJ2-7
abundance: few
d_gene: NA
v_gene: TRBV5-1
CDR3aa: CASGPRGSSYEQYF
CDR3nt: TGCGCCAGCGGCCCAAGGGGGTCCTCCTACGAGCAGTACTTC

j_gene: TRBJ2-7
abundance: NA
d_gene: NA
v_gene: TRBV4-2
CDR3aa: CASSQDLGTTNYEQYF
CDR3nt: TGTGCCAGCAGCCAAGATCTGGGGACGACCAACTACGAGCAGTACTTC

j_gene: TRBJ2-3
abundance: NA
d_gene: NA
v_gene: TRBV25-1
CDR3aa: CASRRDSTDTQYF
CDR3nt: TGTGCCAGCAGAAGGGACTCCACAGATACGCAGTATTTT

j_gene: TRBJ2-3
abundance: NA
d_gene: TRBD2
v_gene: TRBV10-3
CDR3aa: CAISGGASGGDTQYF
CDR3nt: TGTGCCATCAGCGGTGGGGCTAGCGGAGGGGATACGCAGTATTTT

j_gene: TRBJ2-1
abundance: many
d_gene: NA
v_gene: TRBV6-2/TRBV6-3
CDR3aa: CASSFVNEQFF
CDR3nt: TGTGCCAGCAGTTTCGTCAATGAGCAGTTCTTC

j_gene: TRBJ2-5
abundance: few
d_gene: TRBD1
v_gene: TRBV20-1
CDR3aa: CSASLRQGAWSETQYF
CDR3nt: TGCAGTGCTAGCCTCCGACAGGGTGCATGGTCAGAGACCCAGTACTTC

j_gene: TRBJ2-5
abundance: NA
d_gene: TRBD2
v_gene: TRBV6-2/TRBV6-3
CDR3aa: CASSYSAGGPETQYF
CDR3nt: TGTGCCAGCAGTTACTCCGCGGGAGGGCCGGAGACCCAGTACTTC

j_gene: TRBJ1-4
abundance: NA
d_gene: NA
v_gene: TRBV6-6
CDR3aa: CASSPNAMKLFF
CDR3nt: TGTGCCAGCAGTCCCAACGCTATGAAACTGTTTTTT

j_gene: TRBJ2-7
abundance: many
d_gene: NA
v_gene: TRBV27
CDR3aa: CASSSLQRADSRRYEQYF
CDR3nt: TGTGCCAGCAGTTCACTACAAAGGGCAGATAGCCGCCGCTACGAGCAGTACTTC

j_gene: TRBJ2-7
abundance: many
d_gene: TRBD1
v_gene: TRBV11-2
CDR3aa: CASSPRGQGWDEQYF
CDR3nt: TGTGCCAGCAGCCCAAGGGGACAGGGGTGGGACGAGCAGTACTTC

j_gene: TRBJ2-4
abundance: NA
d_gene: TRBD1
v_gene: TRBV4-1
CDR3aa: CASSPTGIAHIQYF
CDR3nt: TGCGCCAGCAGCCCGACAGGGATAGCTCACATTCAGTACTTC

j_gene: TRBJ2-1
abundance: many
d_gene: TRBD2
v_gene: TRBV4-1
CDR3aa: CASSTHSGRSYNEQFF
CDR3nt: TGCGCCAGCAGCACACATAGCGGGAGGAGCTACAATGAGCAGTTCTTC

j_gene: TRBJ2-5
abundance: few
d_gene: NA
v_gene: TRBV29-1
CDR3aa: CSVESGAQYF
CDR3nt: TGCAGCGTCGAATCGGGAGCCCAGTACTTC

j_gene: TRBJ2-7
abundance: NA
d_gene: NA
v_gene: TRBV29-1
CDR3aa: CSVTRGQGGDEQYF
CDR3nt: TGCAGCGTCACCCGAGGACAGGGAGGGGACGAGCAGTACTTC

j_gene: TRBJ1-1
abundance: NA
d_gene: NA
v_gene: TRBV20-1
CDR3aa: CSAAPTPDAFF
CDR3nt: TGCAGTGCCGCTCCGACCCCGGATGCTTTCTTT

j_gene: TRBJ2-1
abundance: NA
d_gene: TRBD1
v_gene: TRBV6-5
CDR3aa: CASRGTGVPYNEQFF
CDR3nt: TGTGCCAGCAGGGGTACAGGGGTCCCCTACAATGAGCAGTTCTTC

j_gene: TRBJ2-7
abundance: NA
d_gene: TRBD1
v_gene: TRBV6-5
CDR3aa: CASSRTRDRGFGYEQYF
CDR3nt: TGTGCCAGCAGCCGCACCCGGGACAGGGGTTTTGGGTACGAGCAGTACTTC

j_gene: TRBJ2-1
abundance: NA
d_gene: TRBD1
v_gene: TRBV27
CDR3aa: CASAQGALDEQFF
CDR3nt: TGTGCCAGCGCTCAGGGGGCTTTGGATGAGCAGTTCTTC

j_gene: TRBJ2-2
abundance: NA
d_gene: NA
v_gene: TRBV24-1
CDR3aa: CATSDATTNTGELFF
CDR3nt: TGTGCCACCAGTGATGCGACTACTAACACCGGGGAGCTGTTTTTT

j_gene: TRBJ2-1
abundance: many
d_gene: NA
v_gene: TRBV29-1
CDR3aa: CSVEDPSAGTYNEQFF
CDR3nt: TGCAGCGTTGAAGATCCGTCGGCGGGGACCTACAATGAGCAGTTCTTC

j_gene: TRBJ2-1
abundance: few
d_gene: NA
v_gene: TRBV6-5
CDR3aa: CASSYIGGEQFF
CDR3nt: TGTGCCAGCAGTTACATAGGGGGTGAGCAGTTCTTC

j_gene: TRBJ1-3
abundance: few
d_gene: NA
v_gene: TRBV29-1
CDR3aa: CSVGRANTIYF
CDR3nt: TGCAGCGTTGGCAGGGCCAACACCATATATTTT

j_gene: TRBJ1-4
abundance: NA
d_gene: NA
v_gene: TRBV12-3/TRBV12-4
CDR3aa: CASRGQLHGKLFF
CDR3nt: TGTGCCAGCCGAGGACAGCTTCATGGAAAACTGTTTTTT

j_gene: TRBJ2-1
abundance: few
d_gene: NA
v_gene: TRBV19
CDR3aa: CASSIPPHSYNEQFF
CDR3nt: TGTGCCAGTAGTATTCCCCCTCACTCCTACAATGAGCAGTTCTTC

j_gene: TRBJ2-5
abundance: NA
d_gene: TRBD2
v_gene: TRBV29-1
CDR3aa: CSGGRGETQYF
CDR3nt: TGCAGCGGTGGGCGGGGGGAGACCCAGTACTTC

j_gene: TRBJ1-5
abundance: many
d_gene: NA
v_gene: TRBV19
CDR3aa: CASSVTTGGYNQPQHF
CDR3nt: TGTGCCAGTAGTGTGACAACCGGGGGGTACAATCAGCCCCAGCATTTT

j_gene: TRBJ2-2
abundance: NA
d_gene: NA
v_gene: TRBV25-1
CDR3aa: CASSEVQWDTGELFF
CDR3nt: TGTGCCAGCAGTGAGGTTCAGTGGGACACCGGGGAGCTGTTTTTT

j_gene: TRBJ2-3
abundance: NA
d_gene: TRBD2
v_gene: TRBV5-6
CDR3aa: CASSSPGTSPDTQYF
CDR3nt: TGTGCCAGCAGCTCGCCCGGGACTAGCCCAGATACGCAGTATTTT

j_gene: TRBJ2-3
abundance: many
d_gene: NA
v_gene: TRBV25-1
CDR3aa: CASSEEVDTQYF
CDR3nt: TGTGCCAGCAGTGAAGAGGTAGATACGCAGTATTTT

j_gene: TRBJ2-1
abundance: NA
d_gene: NA
v_gene: TRBV30
CDR3aa: CAWTSSYNEQFF
CDR3nt: TGTGCCTGGACGAGCTCCTACAATGAGCAGTTCTTC